A single sample is the source of the 3 T cell receptor beta chains below, sequenced in a study of blood T cell repertoires in COVID-19. TCRdb's table, derived via immunoSEQ multiplex PCR, lists solely in-frame clones and lacks some. The table includes around 130,000 clones, roughly 84% detected once. Sequencing was carried out using peripheral blood. Receptor source: a young man with COVID-19, enrolled during active disease.

CDR3 loop: CASSSFPGSLTYEQYF. CDR3 nucleotide sequence: TGTGCCAGCAGCTCCTTTCCCGGGTCCCTGACCTACGAGCAGTACTTC. The chain combines TRBV6-6 with TRBJ2-7; D unclear. The CDR3 is 16 amino acids. Germline V gene lookup returns CDR1 MNHNY and CDR2 SVGAGI (reference sequence). V was clipped by 6 bases and J by 2 bases, with 20 bases between them.

This clone was detected only a few times. The chain combines TRBV5-1 with TRBJ1-6; no firm D call. CDR1 is SGHRS and CDR2 is YFSETQ in the germline V gene. The ends were cut back, 4 bases at V and 7 bases at J, with 9 bases in the middle. The CDR3 contains 13 residues. CDR3 region: CASSLDGNSPLHF. The CDR3 DNA reads TGCGCCAGCAGCCTAGATGGGAATTCACCCCTCCACTTT.

The chain is built from TRBV28 and TRBJ1-2, with 9 bases matching TRBD1. Trimming cost V 3 bases and J 4 bases; bases outside gene matches: 6. CDR3 length: 15 amino acids. Germline V gene data show CDR1 as MDHEN and CDR2 as SYDVKM. CDR3 sequence: CASSFSTGGSYGYTF. DNA of the CDR3: TGTGCCAGCAGTTTCTCGACAGGGGGGAGCTATGGCTACACCTTC.